The 23 T cell receptor beta chains below all came from one sample that was sequenced in a study of beta chain features in type 1 diabetes. These receptors have no known antigen. Isolated RNA was reverse transcribed in full, so expressed TCRB transcripts were sequenced. Measured with immunoSEQ multiplex PCR; TCRdb has only the in-frame clones, and not every one. This table has 150,000 or so clones, roughly 59% appearing once. Study observations and caveats: Moderately but significantly shorter TCRB CDR3s were found in Type 1 diabetes patients in all four CD4+ subsets.

Sequenced sample: naive CD4+ T cells from blood. The receptors stem from a man aged 25-45 years with type 1 diabetes.

The sample holds one count of this clone. This sequence joins TRBV27 and TRBJ2-5; 11 nucleotides match TRBD1. The ends lost 6 bases at V and 7 bases at J; junction bases unmatched: 13. Germline assignment: CDR1 MNHEY and CDR2 SMNVEV (reference sequence). CDR3 size: 16 residues. CDR3 amino acids: CASSSPARDRGGTQYF. CDR3 bases: TGTGCCAGCAGCAGCCCAGCGAGGGACAGGGGGGGGACCCAGTACTTC.

This sequence joins TRBV18 and TRBJ1-4; 8 bases are shared with TRBD1. V was pared by 3 bases and J by 6 bases, with 12 bases of the junction left unmatched. CDR1 KGHSH and CDR2 LQKENI come from the germline V gene. CDR3 length: 17 residues. CDR3 sequence: CASSPRNRGASDEKLFF. The CDR3 region has the DNA TGTGCCAGCTCACCTCGGAACAGGGGGGCTTCGGATGAAAAACTGTTTTTT.

The chain combines TRBV5-1 with TRBJ2-5; possibly TRBD2 for D (5 bases). Trimming left V 4 bases short and J 3 bases short, with 13 bases between. The germline CDR1 and CDR2 sequences are SGHRS and YFSETQ. The CDR3 is 14 residues long. In DNA, the CDR3 is TGCGCCAGCAGCCAGGCCGACGGGAAAGAGACCCAGTACTTC. Amino acid sequence: CASSQADGKETQYF.

This chain joins TRBV30 and TRBJ2-5; D is unresolved. This CDR3 comprises 15 residues. V was shortened by 0 bases and J by 1 base, with 12 bases between the two germline ends. Germline-derived CDR1 and CDR2 are GTSNPN and SVGIG (reference sequence). CDR3 protein: CAWSVPRPVQETQYF. DNA for the CDR3: TGTGCCTGGAGTGTACCTAGACCTGTCCAAGAGACCCAGTACTTC.

The table lists this clone with a count of one. The chain couples TRBV9 to TRBJ1-1; D is possibly TRBD1 (6 bases). There are 15 residues in the CDR3. V gave up 0 bases and J gave up 3 bases, with 12 bases separating them. The germline V gene encodes CDR1 SGDLS and CDR2 YYNGEE. The CDR3 nucleotides read TGTGCCAGCAGCGTAGGGGCAGGGGCGTACACTGAAGCTTTCTTT. Translation gives CASSVGAGAYTEAFF.

The V gene is TRBV4-1, the J gene TRBJ2-7; TRBD1 might be the D (6 bases). Trimming removed 3 bases from V and 5 bases from J, with 17 bases in between. Germline V gene lookup returns CDR1 MGHRA and CDR2 YSYEKL. The length of the CDR3 is 15 residues. In DNA, the CDR3 is TGCGCCAGCAGCCACCCCGCCCAGGGGAACCACGAGCAGTACTTC. Amino acid sequence: CASSHPAQGNHEQYF.

The V call is TRBV29-1, the J call TRBJ2-7, with D unresolved. The CDR3 is 13 amino acids. The V and J ends lost 4 bases and 2 bases respectively, with 12 bases between them. Germline V gives CDR1 SQVTM, CDR2 ANQGSEA. The CDR3 sequence is CSVGRASPYEQYF. CDR3 DNA sequence: TGCAGCGTTGGTAGGGCCAGTCCCTACGAGCAGTACTTC.

This rearrangement joins TRBV7-2 to TRBJ2-3, with D unresolved. The V and J ends lost 2 bases and 1 base respectively, with 10 bases between them. Germline assignment: CDR1 SGHTA and CDR2 FQGNSA. The CDR3 has 15 residues. CDR3 in amino acids: CASSLMSVGTDTQYF. In DNA form, the CDR3 reads TGTGCCAGCAGCTTAATGTCGGTAGGCACAGATACGCAGTATTTT.

The chain carries TRBV28 and TRBJ2-3; a possible D gene is TRBD2 (6 bases). The length of the CDR3 is 15 residues. Germline-derived CDR1 and CDR2 are MDHEN and SYDVKM. Trimming removed 6 bases at V and 2 bases at J, with 15 bases between. CDR3 region: CASRLGGTFTDTQYF. The CDR3 bases are TGTGCCAGCAGGCTTGGGGGGACCTTCACAGATACGCAGTATTTT. The whole variable domain, remainder taken from reference TRBV28 and TRBJ2-3, is DVKVTQSSRYLVKRTGEKVFLECVQDMDHENMFWYRQDPGLGLRLIYFSYDVKMKEKGDIPEGYSVSREKKERFSLILESASTNQTSMYLCASRLGGTFTDTQYFGPGTRLTVL.

This clone was seen a single time. The rearrangement links TRBV30 to TRBJ2-2; possibly TRBD1 for D (5 bases). The germline gives CDR1 GTSNPN, CDR2 SVGIG (reference sequence). This CDR3 region has 14 residues. The V end lost 2 bases, the J end lost 3 bases, and 10 bases lay between the germline ends. CDR3 DNA sequence: TGTGCCTGGAGTTCTGGACAATACACCGGGGAGCTGTTTTTT. Translation: CAWSSGQYTGELFF.

The rearrangement links TRBV18 to TRBJ2-5; 8 bases line up with TRBD1. This CDR3 region has 14 residues. J was trimmed by 2 bases and V by 2 bases; bases with no gene match: 1. Germline V gene data show CDR1 as KGHSH and CDR2 as LQKENI. CDR3 in amino acids: CASSPDRGQETQYF. As DNA, the CDR3 is TGTGCCAGCTCACCAGACAGGGGACAAGAGACCCAGTACTTC. Based on the CDR3 plus reference TRBV18 and TRBJ2-5, the full variable domain is NAGVMQNPRHLVRRRGQEARLRCSPMKGHSHVYWYRQLPEEGLKFMVYLQKENIIDESGMPKERFSAEFPKEGPSILRIQQVVRGDSAAYFCASSPDRGQETQYFGPGTRLLVL.

The chain carries TRBV15 and TRBJ2-7; D might be TRBD2 (5 bases). This CDR3 has 15 amino acids. Trimming pared 0 bases from V and 5 bases from J, leaving 14 bases between. Germline CDR1 LNHNV, CDR2 YYDKDF (reference sequence). CDR3 protein: CATSREDAGRHEQYF. CDR3 nucleotides: TGTGCCACCAGCAGAGAAGATGCGGGTAGGCACGAGCAGTACTTC.

This chain uses TRBV4-3 with TRBJ1-5, with D perhaps TRBD1 (6 bases). The CDR3 runs 17 residues. Trimming left V 2 bases short and J 4 bases short, with 18 bases between. Germline-derived CDR1 and CDR2 are LGHNA and YSLEER. The CDR3 nucleotides are TGCGCCAGCAGCCAAACGACAGGCCGAGGGGTAAATCAGCCCCAGCATTTT. The encoded protein is CASSQTTGRGVNQPQHF.

This clone was seen more than once but under ten times. The chain combines TRBV5-1 with TRBJ1-2; 8 positions agree with TRBD1. CDR1 is SGHRS and CDR2 is YFSETQ in the germline V gene. V shed 2 bases and J 2 bases; nucleotides not matched to a gene: 5. The CDR3 is 15 residues long. The CDR3 reads CASSFDRGSNYGYTF. As DNA, the CDR3 is TGCGCCAGCAGCTTCGACAGGGGCTCCAACTATGGCTACACCTTC.

The chain has TRBV5-1 and TRBJ2-5, with 8 bases aligning to TRBD2. CDR3 size: 14 residues. V gave up 3 bases and J gave up 5 bases; unmatched junction bases: 6. The germline gives CDR1 SGHRS, CDR2 YFSETQ. Here the CDR3 DNA reads TGCGCCAGCAGCTCGGGAGGGGCCCGGGAGACCCAGTACTTC. This translates into CASSSGGARETQYF.

The rearrangement joins TRBV9 to TRBJ1-2, with 8 bases identical to TRBD1. The CDR3 has 13 residues. The germline CDR1 and CDR2 sequences are SGDLS and YYNGEE. V trimming: 3 bases; J trimming: 2 bases; junction bases outside the gene matches: 0. Here the CDR3 DNA reads TGTGCCAGCAGCGGACAGGGGAACTATGGCTACACCTTC. Translation gives CASSGQGNYGYTF.

This chain uses TRBV7-8 with TRBJ2-5; either TRBD1 or TRBD2 may supply D (5 bases each). Germline V gives CDR1 SGHVS, CDR2 FQNEAQ. V lost 3 bases and J 1 base, leaving 9 bases between the germline ends. The CDR3 is 14 residues long. The CDR3 loop is CASSFREFQETQYF. In nucleotides, the CDR3 is TGTGCCAGCAGCTTCAGGGAGTTCCAAGAGACCCAGTACTTC. The whole variable domain, remainder taken from reference TRBV7-8 and TRBJ2-5, is GAGVSQSPRYKVAKRGQDVALRCDPISGHVSLFWYQQALGQGPEFLTYFQNEAQLDKSGLPSDRFFAERPEGSVSTLKIQRTQQEDSAVYLCASSFREFQETQYFGPGTRLLVL.

The chain recombines TRBV30 with TRBJ2-7; 8 bases are a match to TRBD1. V lost 3 bases, J lost 3 bases, and 7 bases stayed unmatched. This CDR3 spans 14 amino acids. CDR1 GTSNPN and CDR2 SVGIG come from the germline V gene (reference sequence). CDR3 nucleotides: TGTGCCTGGAGGGGTCAGGGGGCATTCTACGAGCAGTACTTC. Translation: CAWRGQGAFYEQYF. The variable domain in full, with the rest retrieved from reference TRBV30 and TRBJ2-7, is SQTIHQWPATLVQPVGSPLSLECTVEGTSNPNLYWYRQAAGRGLQLLFYSVGIGQISSEVPQNLSASRPQDRQFILSSKKLLLSDSGFYLCAWRGQGAFYEQYFGPGTRLTVT.

This clone was detected only a few times. This chain connects TRBV30 to TRBJ2-1, with no clear D. Trimming left V 4 bases short and J 0 bases short, with 16 bases between. From germline, CDR1 is GTSNPN and CDR2 SVGIG (reference sequence). This CDR3 region has 16 residues. CDR3 amino acids: CAWTATFASSYNEQFF. As DNA, the CDR3 is TGTGCCTGGACGGCGACCTTCGCGAGCTCCTACAATGAGCAGTTCTTC.

This clone has more than one count but fewer than ten. The rearrangement joins TRBV29-1 to TRBJ2-7, with D possibly called TRBD1 or TRBD2 (5 bases each). With 6 bases removed from V and 1 base from J, the gap between germline ends came to 7 bases. This CDR3 contains 11 residues. Germline loops: CDR1 SQVTM, CDR2 ANQGSEA. CDR3: CSVGESYEQYF. CDR3 bases: TGCAGCGTAGGGGAGTCCTACGAGCAGTACTTC.

The chain links TRBV29-1 to TRBJ2-7; D perhaps matches TRBD1 (5 bases). CDR1 and CDR2 from the germline V gene are SQVTM and ANQGSEA. CDR3 length: 11 amino acids. V was pared by 6 bases and J by 3 bases, with 9 bases between. In DNA form, the CDR3 reads TGCAGCGTGCTAGGGGTCTACGAGCAGTACTTC. Its translation is CSVLGVYEQYF.

This chain links TRBV29-1 with TRBJ2-5, with D possibly TRBD2 on 5 matching bases. V was trimmed by 1 base and J by 7 bases, leaving 7 bases between them. The germline V gene encodes CDR1 SQVTM and CDR2 ANQGSEA. The CDR3 has 11 amino acids. The CDR3, as DNA: TGCAGCGTTGAAGGAGAGGGGACCCAGTACTTC. The encoded protein is CSVEGEGTQYF.

The chain links TRBV9 to TRBJ2-7, with D possibly TRBD1 on 5 matching bases. Germline-derived CDR1 and CDR2 are SGDLS and YYNGEE. The CDR3 loop spans 15 amino acids. Trimming stripped 4 bases from V and 0 bases from J, with 14 bases between. This CDR3 reads CASSPHDRDSYEQYF. The CDR3 bases are TGTGCCAGCAGCCCACACGACAGAGACTCCTACGAGCAGTACTTC.